The 26 T cell receptor beta chains in this list originate from one sample, sequenced in a study of technical replicates of blood from a handful of donors. Method: immunoSEQ multiplex PCR; TCRdb's copy keeps in-frame clones and lacks some. The sample comprises fewer than 90,000 clones, around 94% of which are singletons, and about 0.39% rests with the top ten. Sequenced sample: T cells isolated from PBMCs. The receptors shown here come from a human donor in good health.

This clone was picked up one time. The V call is TRBV15, the J call TRBJ1-2; TRBD1 agrees at 9 bases. With V trimmed by 1 base and J by 2 bases, 8 bases remained unmatched. Germline V gene sequence: CDR1 LNHNV, CDR2 YYDKDF (reference sequence). The CDR3 is 17 residues long. CDR3 amino acids: CATSRVPGQGRNYGYTF. CDR3 DNA sequence: TGTGCCACCAGCAGAGTCCCGGGACAGGGAAGGAACTATGGCTACACCTTC. The full variable domain, rest sourced from reference TRBV15 and TRBJ1-2, is DAMVIQNPRYQVTQFGKPVTLSCSQTLNHNVMYWYQQKSSQAPKLLFHYYDKDFNNEADTPDNFQSRRPNTSFCFLDIRSPGLGDTAMYLCATSRVPGQGRNYGYTFGSGTRLTVV.

The chain joins TRBV9 to TRBJ2-2; 7 bases align to TRBD2. The V gene's germline CDR1 is SGDLS and CDR2 YYNGEE. The V and J ends lost 2 bases and 0 bases, in that order; junction bases with no gene match: 4. The CDR3 contains 16 residues. Written as DNA, the CDR3 is TGTGCCAGCAGCGTGAGGGGACTATCGAACACCGGGGAGCTGTTTTTT. Protein sequence: CASSVRGLSNTGELFF. Looking up the rest from reference TRBV9 and TRBJ2-2 gives the full variable domain: DSGVTQTPKHLITATGQRVTLRCSPRSGDLSVYWYQQSLDQGLQFLIQYYNGEERAKGNILERFSAQQFPDLHSELNLSSLELGDSALYFCASSVRGLSNTGELFFGEGSRLTVL.

The CDR3 coding sequence is TGTGCCAGCTCACGGGGACAGGGGGGGTCCTACGAGCAGTACTTC. Encoded protein: CASSRGQGGSYEQYF. This rearrangement joins TRBV18 to TRBJ2-7; TRBD1 aligns across 11 bases. The germline V gene has CDR1 KGHSH and CDR2 LQKENI. The CDR3 loop spans 15 amino acids. V was pared by 4 bases and J by 1 base, with 3 bases of the junction left unmatched. Full variable domain (remainder filled in from reference TRBV18 and TRBJ2-7): NAGVMQNPRHLVRRRGQEARLRCSPMKGHSHVYWYRQLPEEGLKFMVYLQKENIIDESGMPKERFSAEFPKEGPSILRIQQVVRGDSAAYFCASSRGQGGSYEQYFGPGTRLTVT.

The chain recombines TRBV2 with TRBJ2-7, with D perhaps TRBD1 (6 bases). V shed 10 bases and J shed 1 base, with 8 bases lying between them. This CDR3 comprises 11 residues. CDR1 is SNHLY and CDR2 is FYNNEI in the germline V gene. The CDR3 region has the DNA TGTGCCACTGGACAGTCCTACGAGCAGTACTTC. It codes for CATGQSYEQYF.

The V gene is TRBV13, the J gene TRBJ2-3; maybe TRBD2 (6 bases). This CDR3 contains 15 residues. V gave up 5 bases and J gave up 4 bases, with 16 bases separating them. CDR1 is PRHDT, CDR2 FYEKMQ, per germline (reference sequence). The CDR3 DNA reads TGTGCCAGCAGCGTGGGGGAACTAGCCCCAGATACGCAGTATTTT. It yields the protein CASSVGELAPDTQYF.

The rearrangement links TRBV29-1 to TRBJ2-3; maybe TRBD2 (6 bases). Germline V lookup: CDR1 SQVTM, CDR2 ANQGSEA. The CDR3 is made up of 14 amino acids. Trimming took 5 bases from V and 2 from J, leaving 14 bases between them. CDR3 region: CSVFGGISTDTQYF. The CDR3 DNA reads TGCAGCGTTTTCGGGGGAATATCCACAGATACGCAGTATTTT.

Worth noting for this clone: The same CDR3 arises from other DNA sequences in this sample as well. The rearrangement links TRBV9 to TRBJ1-5; the match to TRBD1 covers 7 bases. This CDR3 contains 14 residues. In germline, CDR1 is SGDLS, CDR2 YYNGEE. Trimming removed 4 bases from V and 2 bases from J; junction bases left unmatched: 3. CDR3 sequence (DNA): TGTGCCAGCAGCCCCACAGGGGGCAATCAGCCCCAGCATTTT. Residues: CASSPTGGNQPQHF.

This chain links TRBV6-5 with TRBJ1-4; D is uncertain. The CDR3 consists of 11 residues. Germline V gene data show CDR1 as MNHEY and CDR2 as SVGAGI. Trimming left V 6 bases short and J 5 bases short, with 4 bases between. CDR3 nucleotide sequence: TGTGCCAGCAGCAAAAATGAAAAACTGTTTTTT. It encodes CASSKNEKLFF.

The rearrangement uses TRBV20-1 and TRBJ1-1; D gene unclear. This CDR3 has 10 amino acids. Germline CDR1 DFQATT, CDR2 SNEGSKA (reference sequence). V was clipped by 5 bases and J by 4 bases, with 5 bases between them. The CDR3 is CSAVFTEAFF. The CDR3 coding sequence is TGCAGTGCTGTATTCACTGAAGCTTTCTTT.

The chain couples TRBV21-1 to TRBJ1-5. TRBV21-1 has pseudogene status. The CDR3 length is 15 residues. In DNA form, the CDR3 reads TGTGCCAGCAGCAAATGGGAGTCCCTTAATCAGCCCCAGCATTTT. It translates to CASSKWESLNQPQHF.

This rearrangement joins TRBV15 to TRBJ1-1; D gene uncertain. The CDR3 sequence is 14 residues long. The ends were cut back, 0 bases at V and 4 bases at J, with 9 bases in the middle. Germline V lookup: CDR1 LNHNV, CDR2 YYDKDF (reference sequence). Here the CDR3 reads CATSRDLGSTEAFF. DNA for the CDR3: TGTGCCACCAGCAGAGACCTGGGGAGCACTGAAGCTTTCTTT.

The rearrangement uses TRBV7-9 and TRBJ1-3, with TRBD1 identical over 11 bases. The CDR3 consists of 19 residues. The germline V gene has CDR1 SEHNR and CDR2 FQNEAQ (reference sequence). With V trimmed by 5 bases and J by 4 bases, 16 bases remained unmatched. The CDR3 loop is CASSNPGQGGPGLGNTIYF. CDR3 sequence (DNA): TGTGCCAGCAGCAATCCGGGACAGGGGGGACCAGGATTAGGAAACACCATATATTTT.

V and J are TRBV7-9 and TRBJ2-3, with a tentative D call TRBD1 (5 bases). The CDR3 contains 14 residues. Germline V gene sequence: CDR1 SEHNR, CDR2 FQNEAQ (reference sequence). Trimming stripped 6 bases from V and 1 base from J, with 11 bases between. The CDR3 loop is CASRLRVGTDTQYF. CDR3 DNA: TGTGCCAGCAGGCTCAGGGTCGGCACAGATACGCAGTATTTT.

The V call is TRBV2, the J call TRBJ1-2; 7 bases agree with TRBD1. V shed 4 bases and J 10 bases; nucleotides not matched to a gene: 9. This CDR3 comprises 13 residues. Per germline, CDR1 SNHLY and CDR2 FYNNEI. The CDR3 nucleotides are TGTGCCAGCAGTGGACAGGGAAACATACACTACACCTTC. It encodes CASSGQGNIHYTF. Using reference TRBV2 and TRBJ1-2 for the parts outside the CDR3, the full variable domain is EPEVTQTPSHQVTQMGQEVILRCVPISNHLYFYWYRQILGQKVEFLVSFYNNEISEKSEIFDDQFSVERPDGSNFTLKIRSTKLEDSAMYFCASSGQGNIHYTFGSGTRLTVV.

The chain combines TRBV2 with TRBJ2-7; 8 bases line up with TRBD2. The CDR3 length is 18 residues. The trim removed 3 bases at V and 2 bases at J, leaving 15 bases unmatched. Germline values: CDR1 SNHLY, CDR2 FYNNEI. This chain's CDR3 is CASSESSTVTSGTYEQYF. CDR3 nucleotides: TGTGCCAGCAGTGAGTCGTCCACTGTAACTAGCGGTACCTACGAGCAGTACTTC.

The chain carries TRBV9 and TRBJ2-2; the D gene is possibly TRBD2 (6 bases). The germline V gene has CDR1 SGDLS and CDR2 YYNGEE. This CDR3 is 16 amino acids long. The germline V and J ends were trimmed by 4 bases and 2 bases, with 15 bases remaining between them. The CDR3 sequence is CASSPMGLSNTGELFF. Written as DNA, the CDR3 is TGTGCCAGCAGCCCCATGGGACTTTCTAACACCGGGGAGCTGTTTTTT. Combining the CDR3 with reference TRBV9 and TRBJ2-2 gives the whole variable domain DSGVTQTPKHLITATGQRVTLRCSPRSGDLSVYWYQQSLDQGLQFLIQYYNGEERAKGNILERFSAQQFPDLHSELNLSSLELGDSALYFCASSPMGLSNTGELFFGEGSRLTVL.

This chain connects TRBV4-2 to TRBJ2-3, with D possibly TRBD2 on 6 matching bases. Trimming stripped 6 bases from V and 2 bases from J, with 9 bases between. The CDR3 spans 13 residues. Germline V gives CDR1 LGHNA, CDR2 YNFKEQ. CDR3 nucleotide sequence: TGTGCCAGCAGGTGGCGGGACACAGATACGCAGTATTTT. Its translation: CASRWRDTDTQYF.

J is TRBJ2-1 and V is TRBV28; TRBD1 might be the D (6 bases). V was trimmed by 1 base and J by 3 bases, leaving 10 bases between them. CDR1 is MDHEN and CDR2 is SYDVKM in the germline V gene. The CDR3 has 15 residues. The CDR3 DNA follows: TGTGCCAGCAGTTTATCAGGGGAGTACTACAATGAGCAGTTCTTC. It translates to CASSLSGEYYNEQFF.

The chain links TRBV29-1 to TRBJ1-2; D call uncertain. The CDR3 totals 12 residues. In germline, CDR1 is SQVTM, CDR2 ANQGSEA. The V gene lost 5 bases and the J gene lost 4 bases, with 11 bases spanning the gap. CDR3 residues: CSVTSGFYGYTF. CDR3 sequence (DNA): TGCAGCGTTACGTCAGGATTCTATGGCTACACCTTC.

The chain recombines TRBV4-3 with TRBJ2-1; TRBD2 agrees at 9 bases. This CDR3 region has 14 residues. Looked up from germline, CDR1 is LGHNA and CDR2 is YSLEER. Trimming removed 5 bases from V and 4 bases from J; junction bases left unmatched: 3. The DNA of the CDR3 is TGCGCCAGCAGCGGACTAGCGTTTTACAATGAGCAGTTCTTC. It codes for CASSGLAFYNEQFF.

This clone has just a few counts. Here the CDR3 reads CASSQVIWSGNTEAFF. The CDR3 bases are TGCGCCAGCAGCCAAGTCATATGGAGCGGGAACACTGAAGCTTTCTTT. The chain uses TRBV4-1 and TRBJ1-1; D is unresolved. The V and J ends lost 1 base and 1 base respectively, with 13 bases between them. In germline, CDR1 is MGHRA, CDR2 YSYEKL. CDR3 length equals 16 residues.

The CDR3: CASSSQGRNTEAFF. Written as DNA, the CDR3 is TGCGCCAGCAGCTCCCAGGGCCGAAACACTGAAGCTTTCTTT. This chain links TRBV5-1 with TRBJ1-1, with D possibly being TRBD1 (5 bases). There are 14 residues in the CDR3. Germline V lookup: CDR1 SGHRS, CDR2 YFSETQ. V shed 3 bases and J shed 2 bases, with 11 bases lying between them.

V and J are TRBV7-9 and TRBJ1-1; 7 bases map to TRBD1. The germline CDR1 and CDR2 sequences are SEHNR and FQNEAQ (reference sequence). The CDR3 covers 13 residues. The junction had 7 bases not matched to a gene; V was cut back by 9 bases and J by 3 bases. For the CDR3, the DNA is TGTGCCAGTACAGGGGAAGGGTACACTGAAGCTTTCTTT. Amino acid sequence: CASTGEGYTEAFF.

The gene calls are TRBV6-5 and TRBJ1-2; 7 bases align to TRBD1. The germline gives CDR1 MNHEY, CDR2 SVGAGI. The CDR3 covers 15 residues. V was pared by 2 bases and J by 2 bases, with 5 bases of the junction left unmatched. In nucleotides, the CDR3 is TGTGCCAGCAGTTACGACAGGGAAGGGAACTATGGCTACACCTTC. Its translation is CASSYDREGNYGYTF.

This chain joins TRBV6-1 and TRBJ1-5; D gene uncertain. Germline V CDR1 and CDR2: MNHNS, SASEGT. The V end lost 1 base, the J end lost 6 bases, and 13 bases lay between the germline ends. This CDR3 region has 15 residues. CDR3 sequence (DNA): TGTGCCAGCAGTGAAGTCCCTTTTCGGGGTCAGCCCCAGCATTTT. Its translation: CASSEVPFRGQPQHF.

The chain links TRBV6-1 to TRBJ1-2, with D uncertain. CDR3 length: 15 residues. Germline V gene lookup returns CDR1 MNHNS and CDR2 SASEGT. V gave up 1 base and J gave up 0 bases, with 9 bases separating them. The CDR3 region has the DNA TGTGCCAGCAGTGAAGTGCGGGCCCCTAACTATGGCTACACCTTC. Translation gives CASSEVRAPNYGYTF.